A single sample is the source of the 20 T cell receptor beta chains below, sequenced in a study of vaccination and CD4 T cells after COVID-19. Their antigens remain unidentified. As for treatment: roughly nine-day PBMC culture with coronavirus spike peptide pools or control peptides (ViraFEST assay). The Oncomine TCR Beta short-read assay was applied to DNA of cultured CD4+ T cells. TCRdb itself ran the PCR reads through MiXCR, one entry per CDR3 protein. The sample contains about 14,000 distinct CDR3 sequences, roughly a quarter of which appear only once. The source material was CD4+ T cells from blood, cultured in vitro, sampled after SARS-CoV-2 vaccination. Receptors were obtained from a human donor who had recovered from COVID-19.

The V and J genes are TRBV6-5 and TRBJ2-2; D is unresolved. The CDR3 contains 15 residues. Germline V gene data show CDR1 as MNHEY and CDR2 as SVGAGI. Trimming cost V 4 bases and J 1 base, with 10 bases left between them. This CDR3 is CASSSLGLNTGELFF. CDR3 bases: TGTGCCAGCAGTTCCCTGGGCCTGAACACCGGGGAGCTGTTTTTT.

This rearrangement joins TRBV20-1 to TRBJ2-3, with no clear D. From germline, CDR1 is DFQATT and CDR2 SNEGSKA (reference sequence). The CDR3 spans 16 residues. V was pared by 3 bases and J by 0 bases, with 16 bases between. The CDR3 coding sequence is TGCAGTGCTAGCTCTGAGACATCGGTTAGCACAGATACGCAGTATTTT. It encodes CSASSETSVSTDTQYF.

V is TRBV7-2 and J is TRBJ2-1, with no clear D. Deletions cut 1 base from V and 6 bases from J, with 4 bases between. Germline V lookup: CDR1 SGHTA, CDR2 FQGNSA. The CDR3 contains 12 residues. The CDR3 reads CASSLVSNEQFF. As DNA, the CDR3 is TGTGCCAGCAGCTTAGTGTCCAATGAGCAGTTCTTC.

This clonotype was seen a few times. The V call is TRBV7-9, the J call TRBJ2-1, with a weak D call TRBD2 (6 bases). The V gene lost 0 bases and the J gene lost 12 bases, with 15 bases spanning the gap. The germline V gene encodes CDR1 SEHNR and CDR2 FQNEAQ (reference sequence). This CDR3 is built from 14 residues. CDR3 bases: TGTGCCAGCAGCTTAGCGGGACTCGCCCGGGGGCAGTTCTTC. This translates into CASSLAGLARGQFF.

This clonotype was seen a few times. This rearrangement joins TRBV20-1 to TRBJ1-3; D unresolved. The V end was cut by 3 bases, the J end by 1 base, with 7 bases between. The CDR3 loop spans 13 amino acids. Germline V gene data show CDR1 as DFQATT and CDR2 as SNEGSKA (reference sequence). CDR3 sequence (DNA): TGCAGTGCTAGTCGGACGTCTGGAAACACCATATATTTT. It encodes CSASRTSGNTIYF.

The chain recombines TRBV28 with TRBJ2-5; 12 nucleotides align to TRBD2. Germline trimming cut 3 bases from V and 0 bases from J; bases unmatched to any gene: 2. The CDR3 is 16 residues long. The germline gives CDR1 MDHEN, CDR2 SYDVKM. The CDR3 reads CASSFRLAGDQETQYF. The CDR3 DNA is TGTGCCAGCAGTTTCAGACTAGCGGGAGACCAAGAGACCCAGTACTTC.

This clonotype has only a few counts. This chain links TRBV5-5 with TRBJ2-5, with D tentatively TRBD1 or TRBD2 (5 bases each). The germline V gene has CDR1 SGHKS and CDR2 YYEKEE (reference sequence). This CDR3 is built from 17 residues. Trimming removed 4 bases at V and 0 bases at J, with 19 bases between. CDR3 sequence reads: CASSRGPGNFYQETQYF. CDR3 coding DNA: TGTGCCAGCAGCCGGGGACCGGGAAATTTCTACCAAGAGACCCAGTACTTC.

The V gene is TRBV29-1, the J gene TRBJ1-1; D may be TRBD1 (5 bases). This CDR3 contains 15 residues. The V end lost 3 bases, the J end lost 5 bases, and 19 bases lay between the germline ends. Per germline, CDR1 SQVTM and CDR2 ANQGSEA. CDR3 amino acids: CSVDSREGGYTEAFF. Written as DNA, the CDR3 is TGCAGCGTTGACTCCAGGGAGGGAGGATATACTGAAGCTTTCTTT.

V gene TRBV30 combines with J gene TRBJ2-5, with D tentatively TRBD2 (6 bases). In germline, CDR1 is GTSNPN, CDR2 SVGIG (reference sequence). The CDR3 runs to 12 residues. V lost 4 bases, J lost 2 bases, and 8 bases lay in between. The CDR3 DNA reads as TGTGCCTGGACCCTAGCGCAAGAGACCCAGTACTTC. Translated: CAWTLAQETQYF.

The chain carries TRBV20-1 and TRBJ2-7; no reliable D call. Germline CDR1 is DFQATT and CDR2 is SNEGSKA (reference sequence). Trimming cost V 2 bases and J 6 bases, with 11 bases left between them. The CDR3 loop spans 12 amino acids. In DNA, the CDR3 is TGCAGTGCTAGAATGGAGTTACGCGAGCAGTACTTC. Protein sequence: CSARMELREQYF.

The chain links TRBV19 to TRBJ2-2; D is undetermined. Germline CDR1 is LNHDA and CDR2 is SQIVND (reference sequence). Trimming pared 2 bases from V and 6 bases from J, leaving 10 bases between. The CDR3 has 14 residues. CDR3 coding DNA: TGTGCCAGTAGTATACAGGTGCTCGCCGGGGAGCTGTTTTTT. This translates into CASSIQVLAGELFF.

The rearrangement uses TRBV20-1 and TRBJ2-2, with D possibly being TRBD2 (7 bases). Germline V gene data show CDR1 as DFQATT and CDR2 as SNEGSKA (reference sequence). The length of the CDR3 is 15 residues. The V end was cut by 6 bases, the J end by 4 bases, with 18 bases between. The CDR3 DNA is TGCAGTGCAACCGAGGGAGGGGGTATCACCGGGGAGCTGTTTTTT. Its translation: CSATEGGGITGELFF.

For the CDR3, the DNA is TGTGCCAGCAGTTTTGGTGGAGGGGGTCGGGATACGCAGTATTTT. Translation gives CASSFGGGGRDTQYF. The genes are TRBV12-3 or TRBV12-4 and TRBJ2-3; tentatively, D is TRBD1 or TRBD2 (6 bases each). V shed 3 bases and J shed 6 bases, with 16 bases lying between them. This CDR3 has 15 amino acids.

This chain connects TRBV4-3 to TRBJ2-1; 7 nucleotides align to TRBD2. This CDR3 region has 16 residues. V was pared by 0 bases and J by 0 bases, with 2 bases of the junction left unmatched. Germline V gene sequence: CDR1 LGHNA, CDR2 YSLEER. The CDR3 here is CASSQESGTSYNEQFF. The CDR3 region has the DNA TGCGCCAGCAGCCAAGAGAGCGGGACCTCCTACAATGAGCAGTTCTTC.

This chain uses TRBV14 with TRBJ2-7, with D maybe TRBD2 (5 bases). CDR3 length: 16 residues. The V gene lost 0 bases and the J gene lost 1 base, with 13 bases spanning the gap. The germline gives CDR1 SGHDN, CDR2 FVKESK. CDR3 sequence: CASSQEWSGGSYEQYF. The CDR3 DNA is TGTGCCAGCAGCCAAGAGTGGTCCGGCGGGTCCTACGAGCAGTACTTC.

The table lists this clonotype with a few counts. The rearrangement joins TRBV19 to TRBJ1-5; D call uncertain. Germline V gives CDR1 LNHDA, CDR2 SQIVND (reference sequence). V was pared by 7 bases and J by 0 bases, with 16 bases between. The CDR3 loop spans 16 amino acids. The CDR3 region is CASTPRTWYSNQPQHF. The CDR3 nucleotides read TGTGCCAGTACCCCGAGAACCTGGTATAGCAATCAGCCCCAGCATTTT.

This clonotype has a handful of counts. The V and J genes are TRBV28 and TRBJ2-5; TRBD2 matches 7 bases. CDR3 size: 16 residues. The V gene's germline CDR1 is MDHEN and CDR2 SYDVKM. V dropped 2 bases and J dropped 5; count of bases not matched to a gene: 11. This CDR3 reads CASSLRTGGRLETQYF. The CDR3 nucleotides are TGTGCCAGCAGTTTACGAACGGGAGGACGGTTGGAGACCCAGTACTTC. The full variable domain, in which reference TRBV28 and TRBJ2-5 provide the parts outside the CDR3, is DVKVTQSSRYLVKRTGEKVFLECVQDMDHENMFWYRQDPGLGLRLIYFSYDVKMKEKGDIPEGYSVSREKKERFSLILESASTNQTSMYLCASSLRTGGRLETQYFGPGTRLLVL.

A few counts support this clonotype. The rearrangement links TRBV20-1 to TRBJ2-3; 9 nucleotides match TRBD2. The CDR3 length is 18 residues. V lost 6 bases to trimming and J lost 7 bases; unmatched junction nucleotides: 23. Germline V gene data show CDR1 as DFQATT and CDR2 as SNEGSKA (reference sequence). DNA for the CDR3: TGCAGTGCCGAGGCCGGTGGAGCGGGAGGAGGTGGGACGAATACGCAGTATTTT. Protein: CSAEAGGAGGGGTNTQYF.

Only a few counts were recorded for this clonotype. V is TRBV10-3 and J is TRBJ2-5, with 11 bases lining up with TRBD1. The V segment lost 0 bases and the J segment 9 bases; nucleotides outside the gene matches: 12. The CDR3 length is 17 residues. Germline V CDR1 and CDR2: ENHRY, SYGVKD. The chain's CDR3 is CAISESRDRGNPGSQYF. The CDR3 bases are TGTGCCATCAGTGAGTCGAGGGACAGGGGGAACCCAGGGTCCCAGTACTTC.

V is TRBV6-5 and J is TRBJ1-2, with D maybe TRBD1 (5 bases). Germline-derived CDR1 and CDR2 are MNHEY and SVGAGI. V lost 6 bases and J lost 2, with 13 bases in between. CDR3 length equals 14 residues. In DNA, the CDR3 is TGTGCCAGCAGATACGCCGGGACGAACTATGGCTACACCTTC. It codes for CASRYAGTNYGYTF.